Listed below are T cell receptor beta chains from one sample, sequenced in a study of OX40 agonist ivuxolimab in advanced cancers. Assay used: immunoSEQ multiplex PCR; TCRdb lists only in-frame clones, some missing. The table has some 82,000 clones, around 94% seen once. Sequenced material: CD4+ or CD8+ T cells sorted from blood, taken in a trial of the OX40 agonist ivuxolimab. These receptors were collected from an adult with an advanced solid tumor such as melanoma, head and neck, liver or kidney cancer. Each CDR3 is given with its conserved first and last residue. A D gene is named only where the DNA matches it firmly. Expanded clones are given a class, and other clones once, few, many or no size at all.

.	.	TRBV7-9	TRBJ2-6	CASMAGSGANVLTF	TGTGCCAGCATGGCAGGCTCTGGGGCCAACGTCCTGACTTTC
.	.	TRBV30	TRBJ2-7	CAWTGEYEQYF	TGTGCCTGGACAGGGGAGTACGAGCAGTACTTC
.	.	TRBV4-1	TRBJ2-7	CASSLGTPYEQYF	TGCGCCAGCAGCCTAGGGACTCCTTACGAGCAGTACTTC
.	.	TRBV28	TRBJ2-1	CASSGRDGAYNEQFF	TGTGCCAGCAGCGGCCGGGACGGAGCCTACAATGAGCAGTTCTTC
once	TRBD2	TRBV13	TRBJ2-7	CASSFGLAGDYEQYF	TGTGCCAGCAGTTTTGGACTAGCGGGAGACTACGAGCAGTACTTC
.	.	TRBV9	TRBJ2-2	CASSPSGGTNTGELFF	TGTGCCAGCAGCCCTAGTGGAGGGACGAACACCGGGGAGCTGTTTTTT
.	TRBD2	TRBV7-2	TRBJ2-5	CASSLYGSGTAETQYF	TGTGCCAGCAGCTTATATGGTAGCGGGACCGCCGAGACCCAGTACTTC
.	.	TRBV27	TRBJ2-1	CASRFGVSNEQFF	TGTGCCAGCAGGTTCGGGGTGTCGAATGAGCAGTTCTTC
once	.	TRBV27	TRBJ2-2	CASTRSSVYTGELFF	TGTGCCAGCACCCGATCTAGCGTATACACCGGGGAGCTGTTTTTT
few	TRBD2	TRBV9	TRBJ2-2	CASSKGTSLYTGELFF	TGTGCCAGCAGTAAAGGGACTAGTCTCTACACCGGGGAGCTGTTTTTT
.	.	TRBV2	TRBJ2-7	CASRSTSISYEQYF	TGTGCCAGCAGGTCTACTAGTATCAGCTACGAGCAGTACTTC
.	.	TRBV13	TRBJ2-5	CASSLGSEKDETQYF	TGTGCCAGCAGCTTAGGCTCGGAAAAGGATGAGACCCAGTACTTC
.	TRBD1	TRBV5-6	TRBJ2-2	CASSSGTGGTGELFF	TGTGCCAGCAGCTCCGGGACAGGGGGCACCGGGGAGCTGTTTTTT
.	TRBD1	TRBV5-4	TRBJ2-3	CASSSGQGTDTQYF	TGTGCCAGCAGCTCCGGACAGGGCACAGATACGCAGTATTTT
.	.	TRBV7-8	TRBJ1-5	CANSQDNAASYRPQHF	TGTGCCAACAGCCAAGATAACGCAGCCTCTTATCGGCCCCAGCATTTT
.	TRBD1	TRBV4-3	TRBJ1-5	CASSQGTGVNQPQHF	TGCGCCAGCAGCCAAGGGACAGGGGTCAATCAGCCCCAGCATTTT
.	.	TRBV5-4	TRBJ2-7	CASSPQVTYEQYF	TGTGCCAGCAGCCCTCAGGTTACCTACGAGCAGTACTTC
.	.	TRBV6-5	TRBJ2-7	CASTGDLRTREQYF	TGTGCCAGCACCGGAGATCTCCGGACCCGTGAGCAGTACTTC
.	.	TRBV11-2	TRBJ1-4	CASSLLILRQQTNEKLFF	TGTGCCAGCAGCCTACTAATTTTGCGACAGCAGACTAATGAAAAACTGTTTTTT
once	.	TRBV4-3	TRBJ1-1	CASSQGIRATEAFF	TGCGCCAGCAGCCAAGGAATCAGGGCCACTGAAGCTTTCTTT
.	TRBD2	TRBV11-3	TRBJ2-1	CASSLDPMSIAGAGEQFF	TGTGCCAGCAGCTTAGATCCGATGTCAATAGCGGGAGCGGGTGAGCAGTTCTTC
once	TRBD2	TRBV4-3	TRBJ2-1	CASSGTSVRDEQFF	TGCGCCAGCAGCGGGACTAGCGTCAGGGATGAGCAGTTCTTC
.	.	TRBV27	TRBJ2-1	CASSLLGLVGNEQFF	TGTGCCAGCAGTTTATTAGGCCTAGTGGGTAATGAGCAGTTCTTC
.	.	TRBV7-6	TRBJ2-7	CASSLAGAGEQYF	TGTGCCAGCAGCTTAGCAGGGGCTGGCGAGCAGTACTTC
medium-sized	.	TRBV7-3	TRBJ2-1	CASSPQGGNNEQFF	TGTGCCAGCAGCCCGCAGGGGGGGAACAATGAGCAGTTCTTC
.	TRBD1	TRBV27	TRBJ2-1	CASSSGTGFYNEQFF	TGTGCCAGCAGTTCCGGGACAGGGTTCTACAATGAGCAGTTCTTC
.	.	TRBV5-4	TRBJ2-3	CASSLAESRTDTQYF	TGTGCCAGCAGCTTGGCCGAGAGCAGAACAGATACGCAGTATTTT
few	.	TRBV7-9	TRBJ2-7	CASSLRVSYEQYF	TGTGCCAGCAGCTTACGAGTCTCCTACGAGCAGTACTTC
.	.	TRBV7-9	TRBJ2-2	CATTRGWTGELFF	TGTGCCACCACGCGCGGGTGGACCGGGGAGCTGTTTTTT
.	.	TRBV19	TRBJ1-5	CASNLGYESNQPQHF	TGTGCCAGTAACCTCGGTTACGAGAGCAATCAGCCCCAGCATTTT
.	.	TRBV19	TRBJ1-5	CASSMRRELGQPQHF	TGTGCCAGTAGTATGAGGAGGGAGCTCGGACAGCCCCAGCATTTT
.	.	TRBV25-1	TRBJ1-4	CASGDEKLFF	TGTGCCAGCGGGGATGAAAAACTGTTTTTT